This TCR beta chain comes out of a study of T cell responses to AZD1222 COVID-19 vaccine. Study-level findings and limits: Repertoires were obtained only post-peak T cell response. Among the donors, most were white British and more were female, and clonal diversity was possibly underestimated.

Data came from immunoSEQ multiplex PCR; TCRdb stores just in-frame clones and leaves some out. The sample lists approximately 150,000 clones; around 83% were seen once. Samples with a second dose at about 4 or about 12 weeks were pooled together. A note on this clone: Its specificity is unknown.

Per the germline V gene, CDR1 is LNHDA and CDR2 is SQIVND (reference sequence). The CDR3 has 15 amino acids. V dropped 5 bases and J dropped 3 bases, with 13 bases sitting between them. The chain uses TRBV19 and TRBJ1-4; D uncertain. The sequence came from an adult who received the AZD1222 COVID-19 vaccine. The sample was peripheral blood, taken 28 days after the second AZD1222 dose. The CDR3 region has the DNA TGTGCCAGTAGTGCCCCGGGGAGTTCTAATGAAAAACTGTTTTTT. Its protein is CASSAPGSSNEKLFF.